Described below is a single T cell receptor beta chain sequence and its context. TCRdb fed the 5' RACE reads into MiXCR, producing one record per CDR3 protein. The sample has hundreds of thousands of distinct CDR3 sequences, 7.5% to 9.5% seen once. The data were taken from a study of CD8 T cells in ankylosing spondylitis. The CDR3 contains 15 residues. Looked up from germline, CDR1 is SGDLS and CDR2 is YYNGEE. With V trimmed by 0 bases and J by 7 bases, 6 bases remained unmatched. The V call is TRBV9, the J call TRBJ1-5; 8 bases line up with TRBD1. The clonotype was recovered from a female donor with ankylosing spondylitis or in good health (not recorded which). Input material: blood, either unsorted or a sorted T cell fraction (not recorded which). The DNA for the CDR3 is TGTGCCAGCAGCGTAGAAGGTACAGGGGGACAGCCCCAGCATTTT. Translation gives CASSVEGTGGQPQHF.